This T cell receptor (beta chain) was profiled in a study of cytomegalovirus exposure and HLA in healthy donors. In the case of this clone: What it binds is not known.

Use of 60 Vbeta and 13 Jbeta primers characterized the PCR. This table comes from immunoSEQ multiplex PCR, and its TCRdb copy is limited to in-frame clones, with some not included. The table lists around 90,000 clones, 64% of them singletons. Overall study findings and caveats: The study labeled around 160 TCR beta chains cytomegalovirus-associated.

V was clipped by 5 bases and J by 6 bases; unmatched bases: 9. Per germline, CDR1 LNHDA and CDR2 SQIVND (reference sequence). CDR3 length: 14 residues. Sequenced material: PBMCs. This clonotype was obtained from a human donor in good health. The chain recombines TRBV19 with TRBJ1-2; TRBD1 matches 7 bases. CDR3 region: CASSRRGKMDGYTF. CDR3 nucleotides: TGTGCCAGTAGTCGCAGGGGGAAGATGGATGGCTACACCTTC.